This T cell receptor beta chain derives from a study of T-cell memory formation after mild COVID-19. Findings and limits, study-wide: CD4+ contracting clones were mainly CM and EM; CD8+ ones, EMRA. Clones contracting day 15 to 85 were balanced CD4/CD8; later expanders leaned CD4+.

There are 15 residues in the CDR3. From germline, CDR1 is DFQATT and CDR2 SNEGSKA (reference sequence). The ends were cut back, 1 base at V and 0 bases at J, with 12 bases in the middle. Remarks on this clonotype: The target antigen is unknown.

5'RACE with constant-segment primers built TCRalpha and TCRbeta cDNA libraries with UMIs. One entry per CDR3 protein, called by TCRdb with MiXCR from the 5' RACE reads. The data contain more than 350,000 distinct CDR3 sequences, roughly 15% of them singletons. Sample: PBMCs or a T cell subset sorted from them (not recorded which). The chain carries TRBV20-1 and TRBJ1-2; D not resolved. The receptor was derived from a man between 18 and 35 years old who had mild COVID-19 (a few samples of this study predate the infection). Cell type and time point are not known. DNA of the CDR3: TGCAGTGCTAGAGTCGGGAGGCAGGCTAACTATGGCTACACCTTC. Amino acid sequence: CSARVGRQANYGYTF.